A selection of T cell receptor beta chains follows, all from one sample in a study of shared clonotypes between healthy human individuals. Sequencing used immunoSEQ multiplex PCR; TCRdb keeps in-frame clones, though not all of them. Of about 670,000 clones listed, 72% are singletons. Sequenced material: memory CD4+ T cells sorted from blood. These receptors were obtained from a woman aged 25-40 years in good health. Each CDR3 is given with its conserved first and last residue. Each record gives: J gene, V gene, D gene, clone size, CDR3 DNA, CDR3 protein. The D gene is left open where the match is weak. A clone size is listed for some rows: how often the clone was seen (once, few, many), or a class if it is expanded.

TRBJ2-2 TRBV7-9 TRBD2 few TGTGCCAGCAGCCCGCTAGCGGGTGACACCGGGGAGCTGTTTTTT CASSPLAGDTGELFF
TRBJ1-2 TRBV5-1 . . TGCGCCAGCAGCTTGGCATTCGGAGGCATTGGCTACACCTTC CASSLAFGGIGYTF
TRBJ2-5 TRBV10-1 . . TGCGCCAGCAGTCAACAATTTCAAGAGACCCAGTACTTC CASSQQFQETQYF
TRBJ2-2 TRBV11-2 . few TGTGCCAGCAAACACACCAGGGAAAGAGTCAGCACCGGGGAGCTGTTTTTT CASKHTRERVSTGELFF
TRBJ2-7 TRBV18 . . TGTGCCAGCTCACCCGGGGAGAGCTCCTACGAGCAGTACTTC CASSPGESSYEQYF
TRBJ1-1 TRBV6-6 TRBD1 . TGTGCCAGCAGTGGAGCAGGGGGCTGGGACACTGAAGCTTTCTTT CASSGAGGWDTEAFF
TRBJ2-7 TRBV28 TRBD1 . TGTGCCAGCGGATTGATACAGGGGGCAGTCTACGAGCAGTACTTC CASGLIQGAVYEQYF
TRBJ1-2 TRBV30 TRBD1 . TGTGCCTGGAGTGTTTTAGGGACAGGGATTAACTATGGCTACACCTTC CAWSVLGTGINYGYTF
TRBJ2-6 TRBV18 TRBD2 . TGTGCCAGCTCACCGAGCGGGAGTGCGCACGGGGCCAACGTCCTGACTTTC CASSPSGSAHGANVLTF
TRBJ2-2 TRBV27 . . TGTGCCAGCAGTCCCCCGGCGAGCAGGAGGGGCGGGGAGCTGTTTTTT CASSPPASRRGGELFF
TRBJ2-3 TRBV6-5 . . TGTGCCAGCAGTCGACGGAGGGCCTTGGCAGATACGCAGTATTTT CASSRRRALADTQYF
TRBJ2-3 TRBV9 . . TGTGCCAGCAGCGTATTTACAGGACGGGAGAGCACAGATACGCAGTATTTT CASSVFTGRESTDTQYF
TRBJ1-2 TRBV30 . many TGTGCCTGGAGTGTACGGATTAACTATGGCTACACCTTC CAWSVRINYGYTF
TRBJ2-3 TRBV6-6 TRBD2 medium-sized TGTGCCAGCAGACCTAGCGGGAGGGCCTCCGATACGCAGTATTTT CASRPSGRASDTQYF
TRBJ2-1 TRBV14 TRBD2 . TGTGCCAGCAGCCAAGTAGGCGGGAGCTCCTACAATGAGCAGTTCTTC CASSQVGGSSYNEQFF
TRBJ2-7 TRBV2 TRBD1 once TGTGCCAGCAGATCCGGGACAGGGCGCGACGAGCAGTACTTC CASRSGTGRDEQYF
TRBJ1-5 TRBV18 . . TGTGCCAGCTCACCATGGTCCGGGAATAGCAATCAGCCCCAGCATTTT CASSPWSGNSNQPQHF
TRBJ1-5 TRBV18 TRBD1 . TGTGCCAGCTCGCCGGACAGGGGACGGCAGCCCCAGCATTTT CASSPDRGRQPQHF
TRBJ2-7 TRBV27 TRBD1 . TGTGCCAGCTCCCGGGGGGACAGGGGGGCCGAGCAGTACTTC CASSRGDRGAEQYF
TRBJ1-2 TRBV30 TRBD1 . TGTGCCTGGAGTCCACAGGGGAGGAAGGGCTACACCTTC CAWSPQGRKGYTF
TRBJ2-7 TRBV15 . . TGTGCCACCAGCAGAGGATATAGCGGTGGGAAATCCTACGAGCAGTACTTC CATSRGYSGGKSYEQYF
TRBJ1-5 TRBV30 TRBD1 . TGTGCCTGGAGCGGGACAGGGGATCAGCCCCAGCATTTT CAWSGTGDQPQHF
TRBJ1-5 TRBV2 . . TGTGCCAGCAGTGGGGGCAGGGCGAACAATCAGCCCCAGCATTTT CASSGGRANNQPQHF
TRBJ2-5 TRBV7-2 . . TGTGCCAGCAGCTCAGGGAGCAGAGAGACCCAGTACTTC CASSSGSRETQYF
TRBJ2-1 TRBV28 TRBD2 . TGTGCCAGCAGTCTCCGGACTAGCGGGAGCCGGAATGAGCAGTTCTTC CASSLRTSGSRNEQFF
TRBJ2-7 TRBV5-1 . few TGCGCCAGCAGCTTGATAGTGGGGCACGAGCAGTACTTC CASSLIVGHEQYF
TRBJ2-4 TRBV4-1 TRBD2 . TGCGCCAGCAGCCAAGGTCTTAGCGGGACAAGAACCTTAGCCAAAAACATTCAGTACTTC CASSQGLSGTRTLAKNIQYF
TRBJ1-3 TRBV7-3 . many TGTGCCAGCAGCTTAACCCACGGAAACACCATATATTTT CASSLTHGNTIYF
TRBJ2-3 TRBV9 TRBD2 . TGTGCCAGCAGCGTCCGACTAGCGGGAGGGGGCCGGAGGCACACAGATACGCAGTATTTT CASSVRLAGGGRRHTDTQYF
TRBJ2-3 TRBV7-9 TRBD2 . TGTGCCAGCAGCGCTAAAACTAGCGGGTTCACAGATACGCAGTATTTT CASSAKTSGFTDTQYF
TRBJ2-3 TRBV9 TRBD2 . TGTGCCAGCAGCGATAGGACTAGCGGGAGCACAGATACGCAGTATTTT CASSDRTSGSTDTQYF
TRBJ2-1 TRBV5-6 . . TGTGCCAGCAGCTTGTTCCCCGAACGGGAGCAGTTCTTC CASSLFPEREQFF
TRBJ1-1 TRBV21-1 . few TGTGCCAGCGGACCGGGACAGGGGGCGGACACTGAAGCTTTCTTT CASGPGQGADTEAFF
TRBJ2-3 TRBV6-5 . . TGTGCCAGCAGTTACTCTGGTCGGGGGAGCACAGATACGCAGTATTTT CASSYSGRGSTDTQYF
TRBJ1-5 TRBV10-3 . . TGTGCCATCAGTGCCCGAACTGGCGGGTTTGGCAATCAGCCCCAGCATTTT CAISARTGGFGNQPQHF
TRBJ2-3 TRBV6-5 . . TGTGCCAGCGGACGGCCCACAGATACGCAGTATTTT CASGRPTDTQYF
TRBJ1-1 TRBV27 . . TGTGCCAGCAGTCCTCGACGGGACACTGAAGCTTTCTTT CASSPRRDTEAFF
TRBJ2-2 TRBV5-4 . . TGTGCCAGCAGACAGAGACAGAACACCGGGGAGCTGTTTTTT CASRQRQNTGELFF
TRBJ1-2 TRBV28 . many TGTGCCAGCAGTTTGGCAGATCCTTTCTATGGCTACACCTTC CASSLADPFYGYTF
TRBJ2-3 TRBV11-2 . once TGTGCCAGCAGCTTAGGAGTAGGGGGGCCCACAGATACGCAGTATTTT CASSLGVGGPTDTQYF
TRBJ1-3 TRBV7-9 . . TGTGCCAGCAGCCTACTTGGAAACACCATATATTTT CASSLLGNTIYF
TRBJ2-3 TRBV2 TRBD2 many TGTGCCAGCAGTGAGCGGGAGATAAGCACAGATACGCAGTATTTT CASSEREISTDTQYF
TRBJ2-1 TRBV5-1 . few TGCGCCAGCAGCTCGGACTCCAACTCCTACAATGAGCAGTTCTTC CASSSDSNSYNEQFF
TRBJ2-7 TRBV10-1 TRBD2 . TGCGCCAGCAGTGACACGAGGGTCGGGGGGTTCCCTCTCCACGAGCAGTACTTC CASSDTRVGGFPLHEQYF
TRBJ2-7 TRBV7-9 TRBD2 few TGTGCCAGCAGCTTAGGTAGCGGGGACCACGAGCAGTACTTC CASSLGSGDHEQYF
TRBJ1-5 TRBV6-4 . few TGTGCCAGCAGTGACAATAGCAATCAGCCCCAGCATTTT CASSDNSNQPQHF
TRBJ2-3 TRBV15 TRBD1 few TGTGCCACCAGCAGCGGACAGGGGTGGACAGATACGCAGTATTTT CATSSGQGWTDTQYF
TRBJ2-7 TRBV6-1 . . TGTGCCAGCAGGCAGTGGCTTCAGCCTGGGTACGAGCAGTACTTC CASRQWLQPGYEQYF